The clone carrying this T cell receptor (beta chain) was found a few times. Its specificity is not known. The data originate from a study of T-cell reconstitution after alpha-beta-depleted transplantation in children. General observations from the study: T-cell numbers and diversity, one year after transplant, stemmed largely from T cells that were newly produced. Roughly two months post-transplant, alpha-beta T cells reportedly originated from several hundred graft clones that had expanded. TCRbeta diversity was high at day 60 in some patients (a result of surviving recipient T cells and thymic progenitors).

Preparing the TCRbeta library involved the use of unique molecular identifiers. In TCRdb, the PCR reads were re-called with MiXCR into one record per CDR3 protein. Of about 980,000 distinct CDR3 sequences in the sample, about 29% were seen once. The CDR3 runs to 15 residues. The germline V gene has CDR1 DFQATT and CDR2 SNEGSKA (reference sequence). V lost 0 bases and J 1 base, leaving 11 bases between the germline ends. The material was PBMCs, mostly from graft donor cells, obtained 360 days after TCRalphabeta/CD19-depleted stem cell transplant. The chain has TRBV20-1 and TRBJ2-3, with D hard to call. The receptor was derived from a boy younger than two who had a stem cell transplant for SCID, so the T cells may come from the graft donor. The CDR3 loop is CSARDFSAGTDTQYF. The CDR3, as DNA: TGCAGTGCTAGAGATTTTTCGGCAGGCACAGATACGCAGTATTTT.